These 27 T cell receptor beta chains were sequenced from one sample in a study of blood T cell repertoires in COVID-19. Clones were sequenced by immunoSEQ multiplex PCR, and TCRdb holds only the in-frame ones, with some missing. The data contain approximately 230,000 clones, about nine tenths of them singletons. Sequencing was performed on PBMCs or T cells enriched from blood (not recorded which). These receptors were collected from a woman aged 25 to 39 with acute COVID-19.

The chain joins TRBV12-3 or TRBV12-4 to TRBJ2-2, with a possible D match to TRBD1 (5 bases). Trimming left V 6 bases short and J 5 bases short, with 10 bases between. The CDR3 is 13 residues long. In DNA form, the CDR3 reads TGTGCCAGCAGACAGGAAACGACCGGGGAGCTGTTTTTT. It translates to CASRQETTGELFF.

This chain uses TRBV7-9 with TRBJ2-3; weak D call: TRBD1 (6 bases). The V end was cut by 4 bases, the J end by 0 bases, with 14 bases between. The CDR3 length is 16 residues. CDR1 is SEHNR and CDR2 is FQNEAQ in the germline V gene (reference sequence). The CDR3 loop is CASSSGQGSSTDTQYF. The CDR3 bases are TGTGCCAGCAGCTCAGGTCAGGGGTCTAGCACAGATACGCAGTATTTT.

The rearrangement joins TRBV15 to TRBJ2-3; D may be TRBD1 (6 bases). The V end lost 3 bases, the J end lost 0 bases, and 10 bases lay between the germline ends. Per the germline V gene, CDR1 is LNHNV and CDR2 is YYDKDF (reference sequence). The CDR3 sequence is 15 residues long. This CDR3 reads CATSSRTASTDTQYF. CDR3 sequence (DNA): TGTGCCACCAGCAGTAGGACAGCTAGCACAGATACGCAGTATTTT.

This clone was counted a few times. The CDR3, as DNA: TGTGCCAGCAGTTTCCGCAGATTGAACACTGAAGCTTTCTTT. Residues: CASSFRRLNTEAFF. The V gene is TRBV27, the J gene TRBJ1-1; no definite D call. Looked up from germline, CDR1 is MNHEY and CDR2 is SMNVEV (reference sequence). V lost 3 bases and J lost 0, with 8 bases in between. The CDR3 totals 14 residues.

The rearrangement links TRBV27 to TRBJ2-7, with TRBD1 matching over 8 bases. Germline values: CDR1 MNHEY, CDR2 SMNVEV (reference sequence). Losses at the gene ends were 4 bases for V and 3 bases for J; bases not matched to a gene: 8. The length of the CDR3 is 15 residues. The CDR3 protein is CASSSTRQGFYEQYF. The CDR3 DNA follows: TGTGCCAGCAGTTCGACCCGACAGGGGTTCTACGAGCAGTACTTC.

This clone was picked up one time. The chain links TRBV7-9 to TRBJ1-5; D might be TRBD1 (5 bases). CDR3 length: 18 residues. V dropped 1 base and J dropped 1 base, with 17 bases sitting between them. CDR1 is SEHNR, CDR2 FQNEAQ, per germline (reference sequence). In DNA, the CDR3 is TGTGCCAGCAGCTTAGTACGAGGACACGGAAAAAGCAATCAGCCCCAGCATTTT. Encoded protein: CASSLVRGHGKSNQPQHF. Filled out from reference TRBV7-9 and TRBJ1-5, the complete variable domain reads DTGVSQNPRHKITKRGQNVTFRCDPISEHNRLYWYRQTLGQGPEFLTYFQNEAQLEKSRLLSDRFSAERPKGSFSTLEIQRTEQGDSAMYLCASSLVRGHGKSNQPQHFGDGTRLSIL.

The gene calls are TRBV7-2 and TRBJ2-1; perhaps TRBD1 as D (5 bases). Germline lookup yields CDR1 SGHTA and CDR2 FQGNSA. The CDR3 runs 15 residues. V shed 5 bases and J shed 4 bases, with 15 bases lying between them. The CDR3: CASSKGKGPYNEQFF. DNA of the CDR3: TGTGCCAGCAGCAAGGGGAAGGGCCCTTACAATGAGCAGTTCTTC.

The chain combines TRBV7-6 with TRBJ2-7; 7 nucleotides agree with TRBD2. Germline lookup yields CDR1 SGHVS and CDR2 FNYEAQ. Trimming at V came to 4 bases and at J to 6 bases, leaving 15 bases not matched to a gene. There are 16 residues in the CDR3. The CDR3 sequence: CASSYLAPATSAEQYF. Here the CDR3 DNA reads TGTGCCAGCAGCTATCTGGCCCCAGCTACTAGCGCCGAGCAGTACTTC.

CDR3: CASSEALRSSDEQFF. As DNA, the CDR3 is TGTGCCAGCAGTGAAGCGCTTCGGAGCTCGGATGAGCAGTTCTTC. This chain uses TRBV2 with TRBJ2-1; D remains ambiguous. Deletions cut 0 bases from V and 8 bases from J, with 14 bases between. CDR3 length equals 15 residues. Germline V gene lookup returns CDR1 SNHLY and CDR2 FYNNEI.

The chain is built from TRBV5-4 and TRBJ1-6, with a weak D call TRBD1 (5 bases). Per germline, CDR1 SGHNT and CDR2 YYREEE (reference sequence). CDR3 size: 15 residues. V was cut by 4 bases and J by 7 bases, with 15 bases left in between. As DNA, the CDR3 is TGTGCCAGCAGCCTCGGGGGTCGTCAAAATTCACCCCTCCACTTT. It translates to CASSLGGRQNSPLHF.

The rearrangement uses TRBV5-4 and TRBJ2-7; possibly TRBD1 for D (8 bases). Germline CDR1 and CDR2: SGHNT and YYREEE (reference sequence). This CDR3 has 16 residues. V shed 0 bases and J shed 3 bases, with 16 bases lying between them. The CDR3, as DNA: TGTGCCAGCAGCTTGGCCGGGGGGACAGGTAGCTACGAGCAGTACTTC. It codes for CASSLAGGTGSYEQYF.

The chain has TRBV28 and TRBJ2-6; 12 bases are shared with TRBD1. Germline loops: CDR1 MDHEN, CDR2 SYDVKM. V gave up 8 bases and J gave up 1 base; unmatched junction bases: 9. This CDR3 is 18 amino acids long. CDR3 bases: TGTGCCAGCGGTACCCTGGGACAGGGGGCGTCTGGGGCCAACGTCCTGACTTTC. The encoded protein is CASGTLGQGASGANVLTF.

The chain couples TRBV7-9 to TRBJ2-3; TRBD1 agrees at 12 bases. Losses at the gene ends were 3 bases for V and 2 bases for J; bases not matched to a gene: 3. The CDR3 is made up of 16 amino acids. Germline V gene data show CDR1 as SEHNR and CDR2 as FQNEAQ (reference sequence). The CDR3 DNA reads as TGTGCCAGCAGCTTGGGGACAGGGGGCAACACAGATACGCAGTATTTT. Its translation: CASSLGTGGNTDTQYF.

The rearrangement joins TRBV5-1 to TRBJ1-1; no reliable D call. The ends were cut back, 0 bases at V and 4 bases at J, with 4 bases in the middle. Germline CDR1 SGHRS, CDR2 YFSETQ. The CDR3 runs 12 residues. CDR3 bases: TGCGCCAGCAGCTTGGACGGCACTGAAGCTTTCTTT. Translated, it gives CASSLDGTEAFF.

V usage is TRBV28 and J usage is TRBJ2-2; no firm D call. The CDR3 sequence is 12 residues long. V lost 2 bases and J lost 6, with 4 bases in between. Germline values: CDR1 MDHEN, CDR2 SYDVKM. The CDR3 is CASSLLSGELFF. CDR3 in DNA: TGTGCCAGCAGTTTACTATCCGGGGAGCTGTTTTTT. Full variable domain (rest looked up from reference TRBV28 and TRBJ2-2): DVKVTQSSRYLVKRTGEKVFLECVQDMDHENMFWYRQDPGLGLRLIYFSYDVKMKEKGDIPEGYSVSREKKERFSLILESASTNQTSMYLCASSLLSGELFFGEGSRLTVL.

The chain has TRBV3-1 (or the pseudogene TRBV3-2) and TRBJ2-2; D unclear. The CDR3 covers 13 residues. Germline loops: CDR1 LGHDT, CDR2 YNNKEL (reference sequence). Trimming took off 0 bases at V and 6 bases at J, with 5 bases between the two ends. CDR3 sequence reads: CASSQDPSGELFF. The CDR3 region has the DNA TGTGCCAGCAGCCAAGATCCCTCCGGGGAGCTGTTTTTT.

The rearrangement links TRBV28 to TRBJ1-2, with unresolved D. The germline V and J ends were trimmed by 4 bases and 8 bases, with 11 bases remaining between them. The CDR3 runs to 12 residues. Looked up from germline, CDR1 is MDHEN and CDR2 is SYDVKM. In DNA form, the CDR3 reads TGTGCCAGCAGTTCAGGTGTCTGGGGCTACACCTTC. It yields the protein CASSSGVWGYTF.

This chain uses TRBV12-5 with TRBJ2-2; TRBD2 might be the D (6 bases). The V end was cut by 2 bases, the J end by 6 bases, with 13 bases between. CDR3 length: 15 amino acids. In germline, CDR1 is LGHNT, CDR2 FRNRAP. CDR3 sequence (DNA): TGTGCTAGTGGTTTGAATAAAGCGGGCCCCGGGGAGCTGTTTTTT. Its translation is CASGLNKAGPGELFF.

J is TRBJ1-2 and V is TRBV2, with D unclear. The CDR3 has 15 residues. V gave up 0 bases and J gave up 0 bases, with 8 bases separating them. CDR1 and CDR2 from the germline V gene are SNHLY and FYNNEI. CDR3 amino acids: CASSEAQRANYGYTF. The CDR3 DNA follows: TGTGCCAGCAGTGAAGCCCAGAGGGCTAACTATGGCTACACCTTC.

The chain is built from TRBV2 and TRBJ1-1; weak D call: TRBD1 (6 bases). V was clipped by 7 bases and J by 6 bases, with 15 bases between them. The V gene's germline CDR1 is SNHLY and CDR2 FYNNEI. CDR3 size: 13 residues. The CDR3 sequence: CASTNEQGSEAFF. The CDR3 DNA follows: TGTGCCAGCACCAACGAACAGGGATCTGAAGCTTTCTTT.

This chain connects TRBV28 to TRBJ1-5, with D perhaps TRBD1 (5 bases). Per germline, CDR1 MDHEN and CDR2 SYDVKM. The CDR3 is 17 amino acids. Trimming removed 6 bases from V and 0 bases from J, with 18 bases in between. The CDR3 DNA reads as TGTGCCAGCAGCTATCATGGTGGAGGGGTTAGCAATCAGCCCCAGCATTTT. This sequence encodes CASSYHGGGVSNQPQHF.

This clone was counted a few times. This chain joins TRBV7-6 and TRBJ1-1; 7 positions agree with TRBD1. J gave up 4 bases and V 2 bases, and 1 base lay outside the gene matches. Germline V lookup: CDR1 SGHVS, CDR2 FNYEAQ. The CDR3 runs to 13 residues. The CDR3 reads CASSLQGGTEAFF. In nucleotides, the CDR3 is TGTGCCAGCAGCTTACAGGGGGGCACTGAAGCTTTCTTT.

This sequence joins TRBV7-9 and TRBJ2-7, with a possible D match to TRBD1 (5 bases). V shed 3 bases and J shed 5 bases, with 11 bases lying between them. CDR1 SEHNR and CDR2 FQNEAQ come from the germline V gene (reference sequence). The length of the CDR3 is 13 residues. CDR3 bases: TGTGCCAGCAGCTTCGGCAGGGTGGACGAGCAGTACTTC. It yields the protein CASSFGRVDEQYF.

The chain is built from TRBV19 and TRBJ1-6; 7 bases agree with TRBD1. J gave up 5 bases and V 5 bases, and 6 bases lay outside the gene matches. CDR1 is LNHDA, CDR2 SQIVND, per germline (reference sequence). The CDR3 length is 15 residues. As DNA, the CDR3 is TGTGCCAGTAGTTCAAGGACAGGAGATAATTCACCCCTCCACTTT. It yields the protein CASSSRTGDNSPLHF.

The chain recombines TRBV3-1 (or the pseudogene TRBV3-2) with TRBJ2-1, with D uncertain. Germline CDR1 and CDR2: LGHDT and YNNKEL (reference sequence). V lost 0 bases, J lost 7 bases, and 10 bases lay in between. This CDR3 region has 14 residues. CDR3: CASSQDLPVNEQFF. Written as DNA, the CDR3 is TGTGCCAGCAGCCAAGATCTTCCAGTTAATGAGCAGTTCTTC.

A remark on this clone: The DNA is omitted, as the CDR3 cannot be located on it reliably, and the CDR3 follows TCRdb's listing. This chain connects TRBV4-3 to TRBJ2-7; the D call TRBD1 from the table was never checked on the DNA. Termini included, the CDR3 measures 17 amino acids. CDR1 and CDR2 (germline): LGHNA, YSLEER. Here the CDR3 reads CASSQDILETADYEQYF.

A remark on this clone: This sample also contains other DNA sequences that code for the same CDR3. The rearrangement links TRBV13 to TRBJ2-7, with D perhaps matching TRBD1 (5 bases). The CDR3 length is 12 residues. The V and J ends lost 2 bases and 4 bases respectively, with 6 bases between them. Germline V lookup: CDR1 PRHDT, CDR2 FYEKMQ (reference sequence). The CDR3 spells CASSLRGYEQYF. CDR3 nucleotide sequence: TGTGCCAGCAGCTTAAGGGGTTACGAGCAGTACTTC.